This paragraph covers one TCR beta chain sequence. Its antigen is undetermined. The data derive from a study of early T cells in non-severe SARS-CoV-2 infection. Overall study: Chains stayed unpaired after sequencing of bulk RNA from unsorted whole blood.

Overall study results and limits: VDJdb matching skewed toward anti-spike CD8 responses, missing private and CD4 specificities.

CDR1 is LGHDT, CDR2 YNNKEL, per germline (reference sequence). V was cut by 0 bases and J by 4 bases, with 4 bases left in between. The CDR3 covers 12 residues. Separate cDNA molecules each had unique molecular identifiers attached to them. TCRdb itself ran the 5' RACE reads through MiXCR, one entry per CDR3 protein. The sample lists 85,000 to 100,000 distinct CDR3 sequences; roughly 17% were seen once. The sequencing here drew on whole blood, taken at baseline. The chain employs TRBV3-1 and TRBJ2-7; D is ambiguous. The TCR originated in an adult who was a healthcare worker with PCR-confirmed SARS-CoV-2 infection or an uninfected control (not recorded which). The CDR3 sequence: CASSQESYEQYF. The CDR3 DNA sequence: TGTGCCAGCAGCCAAGAGAGTTACGAGCAGTACTTC.